This TCR beta chain was identified during a study of CD8 T cells in ankylosing spondylitis. Findings and limits, study-wide: A subset of motif variants has previously been described in the synovial fluid and blood of reactive arthritis. Significantly higher representation of disease-linked clones was reported for matched ankylosing spondylitis synovial fluid. Disease-linked clones, CD8+, were relatively rare in peripheral blood.

Remarks on this clonotype: What it binds is unknown.

This CDR3 is 13 amino acids long. V lost 6 bases and J lost 5, with 13 bases in between. TCRdb re-analysed the 5' RACE reads in MiXCR, keeping a single row per CDR3 protein. The sample includes tens of thousands of distinct CDR3 sequences, under 30% of them seen just once. The chain combines TRBV12-3 or TRBV12-4 with TRBJ2-5; D might be TRBD1 (6 bases). The sequence was collected from a male donor with ankylosing spondylitis or in good health (not recorded which). The specimen was blood, either unsorted or a sorted T cell fraction (not recorded which). CDR3 residues: CASRPGVSETQYF. CDR3 in DNA: TGTGCCAGCAGACCAGGGGTGTCGGAGACCCAGTACTTC.